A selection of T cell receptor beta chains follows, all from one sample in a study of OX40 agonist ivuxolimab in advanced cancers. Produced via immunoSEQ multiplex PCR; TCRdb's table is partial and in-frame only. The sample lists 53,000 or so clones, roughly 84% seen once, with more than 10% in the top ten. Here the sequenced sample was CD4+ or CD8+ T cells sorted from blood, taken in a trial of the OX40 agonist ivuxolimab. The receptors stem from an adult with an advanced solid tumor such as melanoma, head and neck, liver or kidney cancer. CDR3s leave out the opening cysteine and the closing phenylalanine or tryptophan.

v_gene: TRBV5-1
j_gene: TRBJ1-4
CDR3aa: ASSFGANEKLF

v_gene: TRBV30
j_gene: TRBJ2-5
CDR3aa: AWRVTSVSTQY

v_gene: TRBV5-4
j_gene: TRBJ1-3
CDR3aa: ASSLTTGSTGNTIY

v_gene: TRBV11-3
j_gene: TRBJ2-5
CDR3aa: ASSRRTGGDETQY

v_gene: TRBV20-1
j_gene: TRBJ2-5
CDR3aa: SARDGKTQY

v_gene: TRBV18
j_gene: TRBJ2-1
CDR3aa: ASSPGGPYNEQF

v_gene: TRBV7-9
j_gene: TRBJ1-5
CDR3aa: ASSADRGGRNQPQH

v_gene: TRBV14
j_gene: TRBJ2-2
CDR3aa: ASSRRLAGELF

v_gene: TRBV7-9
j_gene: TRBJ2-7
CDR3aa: ASSRSSGSGEQY

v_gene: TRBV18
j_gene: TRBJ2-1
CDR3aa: ASSPLAGANSYNEQF

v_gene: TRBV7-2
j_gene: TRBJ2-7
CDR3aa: ASSSTGYEQY

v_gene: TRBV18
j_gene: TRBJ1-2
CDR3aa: ASSPLGDGYT

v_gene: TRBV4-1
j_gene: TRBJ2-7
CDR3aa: ASSQAEFSAYEQY

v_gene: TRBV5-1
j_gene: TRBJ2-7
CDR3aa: ASSLGGLGGSEQY

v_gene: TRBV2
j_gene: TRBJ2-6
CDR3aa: ASRSQAAGANVLT

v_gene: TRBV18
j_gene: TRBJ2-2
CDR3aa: ASSPAVNTGELF

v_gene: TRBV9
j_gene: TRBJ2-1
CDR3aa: ASTRTSGSNEQF

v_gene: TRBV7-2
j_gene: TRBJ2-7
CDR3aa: ASSLGGYSGSEQY

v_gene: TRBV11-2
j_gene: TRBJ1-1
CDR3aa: ASSLPGATEAF

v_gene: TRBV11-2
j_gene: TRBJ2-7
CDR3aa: ASRIWDEQY

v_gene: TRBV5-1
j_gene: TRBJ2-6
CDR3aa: ASSLTVSGANVLT

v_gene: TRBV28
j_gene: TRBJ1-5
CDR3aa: ASSLVTWGQPQH

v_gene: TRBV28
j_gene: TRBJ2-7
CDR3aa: ASSLGGRVYEQY

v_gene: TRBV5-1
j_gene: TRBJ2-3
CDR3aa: ASSLVGTDSTDTQY

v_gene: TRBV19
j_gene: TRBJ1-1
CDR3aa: ASSALSGTEAF

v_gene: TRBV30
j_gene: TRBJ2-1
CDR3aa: ALRTSRYNEQF

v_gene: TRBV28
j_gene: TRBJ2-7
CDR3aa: ASSSSNQEGG

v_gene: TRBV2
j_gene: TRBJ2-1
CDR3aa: ASSLLAGAAEQF

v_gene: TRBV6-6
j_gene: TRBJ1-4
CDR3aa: ASSDRGLTNEKLF

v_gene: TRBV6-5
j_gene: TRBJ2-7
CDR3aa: ASSTTGLSAYEQY

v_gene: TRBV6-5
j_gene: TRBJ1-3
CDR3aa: ASSPQTGSGNTIY

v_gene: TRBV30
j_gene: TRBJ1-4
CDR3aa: AWSSQPAEKLF

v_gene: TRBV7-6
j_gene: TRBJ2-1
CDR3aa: ASSLAISYNEQF

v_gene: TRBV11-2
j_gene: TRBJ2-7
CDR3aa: ASSLGGTSGRISYEQY

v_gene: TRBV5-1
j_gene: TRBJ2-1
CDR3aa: ASSSGTRAYNEQF

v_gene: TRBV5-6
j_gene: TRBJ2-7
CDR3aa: ASSLGGGTYEQY

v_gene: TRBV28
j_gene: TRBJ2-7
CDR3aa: ASSLTYEQY

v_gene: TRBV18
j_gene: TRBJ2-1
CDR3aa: ASSPQGGTSGYNEQF

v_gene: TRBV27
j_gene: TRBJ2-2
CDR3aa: ASSTYRTGRIGELF

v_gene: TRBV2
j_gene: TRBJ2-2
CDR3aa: ATGGGLNTGELF

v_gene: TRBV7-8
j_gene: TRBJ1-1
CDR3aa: ASSFGQTNTEAF

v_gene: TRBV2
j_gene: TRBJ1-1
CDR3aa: ASTLYMNTEAF

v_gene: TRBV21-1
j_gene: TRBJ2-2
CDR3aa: ASSPIAAMGELKNTGELF

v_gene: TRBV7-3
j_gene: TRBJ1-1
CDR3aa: ASSPKPGQRSTEAF

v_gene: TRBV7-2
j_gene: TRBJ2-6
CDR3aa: ASSLVGGTSGANVLT

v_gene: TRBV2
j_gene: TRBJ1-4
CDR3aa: ASAPARAASGGQLF

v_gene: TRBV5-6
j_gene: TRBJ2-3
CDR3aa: ASSLDGRAPGTQY

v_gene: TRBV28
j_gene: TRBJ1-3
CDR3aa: ASSLQGAGNTIY

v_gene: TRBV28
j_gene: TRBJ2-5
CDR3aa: ASNRNRLRETQY

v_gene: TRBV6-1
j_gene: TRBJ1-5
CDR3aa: ASSNRDQPQH

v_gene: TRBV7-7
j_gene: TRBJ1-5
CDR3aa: ATGGLRDQPQH